This is a list of T cell receptor beta chains from one sample in a study of graft-versus-host responses after intestinal transplantation. Their antigens remain unidentified. TCRdb's copy holds only in-frame clones and misses some; the assay was immunoSEQ multiplex PCR. The table has 90,000 to 130,000 clones, 80% to 95% seen once. The sequencing here drew on unstimulated CD8+ T cells sorted from spleen or lymph node cells, taken before intestinal transplant. The receptor source for this set is a human donor who received an intestinal transplant. Each CDR3 is given with its conserved first and last residue. D genes are given only for firm matches. The size of a clone is reported for some rows only, either as once, few or many, or as a class for expanded clones.

J gene	clone size	V gene	D gene	CDR3 DNA	CDR3 protein
TRBJ2-5	-	TRBV19	-	TGTGCCAGTAGTGAGGTCGCAGGGGAGACCCAGTACTTC	CASSEVAGETQYF
TRBJ2-3	-	TRBV7-3	-	TGTGCCAGCAGCCTTGGTTGGGGGGAGGAGGCAGATACGCAGTATTTT	CASSLGWGEEADTQYF
TRBJ1-1	-	TRBV7-6	-	TGTGCCAGCAGCTCGAAATTGAACACTGAAGCTTTCTTT	CASSSKLNTEAFF
TRBJ2-7	-	TRBV15	-	TGTGCCACCAGCAGATTCGGGGACGAGCAGTACTTC	CATSRFGDEQYF
TRBJ2-7	-	TRBV6-5	TRBD2	TGTGCCAGCAGTACACTGACAGCGTGGGGGGGTGAGCAGTACTTC	CASSTLTAWGGEQYF
TRBJ2-2	-	TRBV29-1	-	TGCAGCGTTGAGGGATATGACAGCCCCACCGGGGAGCTGTTTTTT	CSVEGYDSPTGELFF
TRBJ2-4	-	TRBV6-1	-	TGTGCCAGCAGTGAGGACTTCTCTTTAGCCAAAAACATTCAGTACTTC	CASSEDFSLAKNIQYF
TRBJ1-1	-	TRBV5-1	-	TGCGCCAGCAGCTTGGGCGGGAACACTGAAGCTTTCTTT	CASSLGGNTEAFF
TRBJ2-1	-	TRBV9	TRBD2	TGTGCCAGCAGCGTAGATGGTGGGAGGGGCTCCTACAATGAGCAGTTCTTC	CASSVDGGRGSYNEQFF
TRBJ1-1	-	TRBV7-9	-	TGTGCCAGCAGCTTAATGGGAGCTGAAGCTTTCTTT	CASSLMGAEAFF
TRBJ2-3	-	TRBV7-6	TRBD2	TGTGCCAGCAGCTTAGCTCTAGCGGGAGAAGTGGGCACAGATACGCAGTATTTT	CASSLALAGEVGTDTQYF
TRBJ2-6	-	TRBV5-1	TRBD1	TGCGCCAGCAGCGGGACAGCTATTCTCCACTCTGGGGCCAACGTCCTGACTTTC	CASSGTAILHSGANVLTF
TRBJ2-7	-	TRBV27	-	TGTGCCAGCCATGGGCGTGGGAGAGCATACGAGCAGTACTTC	CASHGRGRAYEQYF
TRBJ2-3	-	TRBV14	TRBD2	TGTGCCAGCAGCCAAGATATAAGCGGGAGGGCAGAAGATACGCAGTATTTT	CASSQDISGRAEDTQYF
TRBJ2-7	-	TRBV4-2	TRBD2	TGTGCCAGCAGCCAAGAGTTCGGACTAGCATACGAGCAGTACTTC	CASSQEFGLAYEQYF
TRBJ1-2	-	TRBV2	-	TGTGCCAGCAGTGAATTGCCAGGTGGTCGTAACTATGGCTACACCTTC	CASSELPGGRNYGYTF
TRBJ1-2	-	TRBV5-4	-	TGTGCCAGCAGCTTGACAGGGCAACCTAACTATGGCTACACCTTC	CASSLTGQPNYGYTF
TRBJ2-3	-	TRBV4-1	TRBD1	TGCGCCAGCAGCCACCGGGACAGGGAGGGAGATACGCAGTATTTT	CASSHRDREGDTQYF
TRBJ2-2	-	TRBV5-1	-	TGCGCCAGCAGCTTGGAACCCGTAGGTGACGGGGAGCTGTTTTTT	CASSLEPVGDGELFF
TRBJ2-7	-	TRBV4-2	-	TGTGCCAGCAGCCAAGATCCGGGGTTAGTCAACGAGCAGTACTTC	CASSQDPGLVNEQYF
TRBJ1-5	-	TRBV6-5	-	TGTGCCAGCAAATTAATGCAGCCCCAGCATTTT	CASKLMQPQHF
TRBJ1-2	once	TRBV10-3	TRBD1	TGTGCCATCAGTGAGACGGTGACAGGGCCCTCCATCTATGGCTACACCTTC	CAISETVTGPSIYGYTF
TRBJ2-3	-	TRBV7-9	TRBD1	TGTGCCAGCAGCCCTACCTGGACAGGGGGTAACACAGATACGCAGTATTTT	CASSPTWTGGNTDTQYF
TRBJ2-7	-	TRBV6-6	TRBD2	TGTGCCAGCAGTTACGTTGCAGCGGGAGAGGGCGAGCAGTACTTC	CASSYVAAGEGEQYF
TRBJ2-1	-	TRBV15	TRBD2	TGTGCCACCAGCAGAGATCTCGCTAGCGGGAGTGATGAGCAGTTCTTC	CATSRDLASGSDEQFF
TRBJ1-2	-	TRBV2	TRBD1	TGTGCCAGCAGTGAAGGACAGGGAACCCTATATGGCTACACCTTC	CASSEGQGTLYGYTF
TRBJ1-4	once	TRBV30	-	TGTGCCTGGAGTGCAACAGGGTACCCCAGGGAAAAACTGTTTTTT	CAWSATGYPREKLFF
TRBJ2-2	-	TRBV4-2	TRBD2	TGTGCCAGCAGCCCGTATACCGGGACTAGCAGCGCCGGGGAGCTGTTTTTT	CASSPYTGTSSAGELFF
TRBJ1-1	-	TRBV13	-	TGTGCCAGCAGCTTAGTCCTAACAGGGGAAGCTTTCTTT	CASSLVLTGEAFF
TRBJ2-3	-	TRBV30	TRBD1	TGTGCCTGGGGGGGGACAGGGCACACAGATACGCAGTATTTT	CAWGGTGHTDTQYF
TRBJ2-1	once	TRBV5-4	-	TGTGCCAGCAGCCCCCCCGAGCGAAATGAGCAGTTCTTC	CASSPPERNEQFF
TRBJ2-1	-	TRBV27	TRBD2	TGTGCCAGCAGTTTAAAGCGGGGGGACAATGAGCAGTTCTTC	CASSLKRGDNEQFF
TRBJ2-1	-	TRBV20-1	TRBD2	TGCAGTGCCAACCCGGGACTAGCAGATTTCTTC	CSANPGLADFF
TRBJ2-7	-	TRBV27	-	TGTGCCAGCAGTTTATCACGGGACTACGAGCAGTACTTC	CASSLSRDYEQYF
TRBJ2-1	-	TRBV30	-	TGTGCCTGGGGTACAGTGCAGTTCTTC	CAWGTVQFF
TRBJ1-2	-	TRBV29-1	-	TGCAGCGTGATCGGGACACTCTCCTGGGTCTATGGCTACACCTTC	CSVIGTLSWVYGYTF
TRBJ2-7	-	TRBV27	-	TGTGCCAGCAGTTTTTCCGGGACAACATACGAGCAGTACTTC	CASSFSGTTYEQYF
TRBJ1-1	-	TRBV27	-	TGTGCCAGCAGCATCGGTGCGGCTTTAAGCACTGAAGCTTTCTTT	CASSIGAALSTEAFF
TRBJ2-1	-	TRBV2	TRBD2	TGTGCCAGCAGTGATGAAGCGGGAGAGGGGTTCTCCTACAATGAGCAGTTCTTC	CASSDEAGEGFSYNEQFF
TRBJ2-7	-	TRBV27	TRBD1	TGTGCCAGCACCCCAGGGGGCTCTTACTCCTACGAGCAGTACTTC	CASTPGGSYSYEQYF
TRBJ1-4	-	TRBV5-1	TRBD1	TGCGCCAGCAGCTCAAGCCACCGACCCGGGACAGGGGTTTGGAATGAAAAACTGTTTTTT	CASSSSHRPGTGVWNEKLFF
TRBJ1-5	-	TRBV19	-	TGTGCCAGTAGTATAGAGGAGGGTGTAGTAATGGCCCAGCATTTT	CASSIEEGVVMAQHF
TRBJ2-7	-	TRBV6-5	-	TGTGCCAGCAGCCCGAGGGCAGGAAACTACGAGCAGTACTTC	CASSPRAGNYEQYF
TRBJ1-1	-	TRBV27	TRBD1	TGTGCCAGCAGTCCGAAGGAGGGGGCGAATACTGAAGCTTTCTTT	CASSPKEGANTEAFF
TRBJ2-2	-	TRBV10-1	-	TGCGCCAGCAGTGAAGTGACGATCGGCGGGGAGCTGTTTTTT	CASSEVTIGGELFF
TRBJ2-7	-	TRBV5-6	-	TGTGCCAGCAGCTTGGACGGACCTTACGAGCAGTACTTC	CASSLDGPYEQYF
TRBJ2-2	-	TRBV19	-	TGTGCCAGTAGTATAGATCGGGCCGGCGCGAACACCGGGGAGCTGTTTTTT	CASSIDRAGANTGELFF
TRBJ2-7	once	TRBV9	-	TGTGCCAGCAGCGTAGATGAGTACGAGCAGTACTTC	CASSVDEYEQYF
TRBJ1-5	few	TRBV5-1	-	TGCGCCAGCAAGGGAATCGTAGATCAGCCCCAGCATTTT	CASKGIVDQPQHF
TRBJ1-5	-	TRBV28	TRBD1	TGTGCCAGCAGTTTATTCCAGGGGGTCAATCAGCCCCAGCATTTT	CASSLFQGVNQPQHF
TRBJ2-7	-	TRBV7-9	-	TGTGCCAGCAGCCTTGGGACGGTGAATCGGCAGTACTTC	CASSLGTVNRQYF
TRBJ2-7	-	TRBV20-1	-	TGCAGTGCTAATGCAGGCTACGAGCAGTACTTC	CSANAGYEQYF
TRBJ1-1	-	TRBV19	-	TGTGCCAGTAGTATAGTCGGTATTGAAGCTTTCTTT	CASSIVGIEAFF
TRBJ2-1	-	TRBV27	TRBD2	TGTGCCAGCAGTCACATACCGGGACTAGCGGGAAATGAGCAGTTCTTC	CASSHIPGLAGNEQFF